This T cell receptor (beta chain) was sequenced in a study of blood T cell repertoires in COVID-19. This clone came up a few times. The V and J ends lost 4 bases and 4 bases, in that order; junction bases with no gene match: 9. This CDR3 contains 16 residues. Germline V gene lookup returns CDR1 LGHDT and CDR2 YNNKEL (reference sequence). TCRdb keeps only in-frame clones here, not all; method: immunoSEQ multiplex PCR. In the table there are approximately 51,000 clones, over 75% of which are singletons. The sequenced sample consisted of peripheral blood. The receptor comes from a human donor in a cohort sampled during active COVID-19. The chain employs TRBV3-1 (or the pseudogene TRBV3-2) and TRBJ1-3; 8 nucleotides match TRBD1. CDR3 sequence: CASSRGQGSSGNTIYF. CDR3 DNA sequence: TGTGCCAGCAGCCGTGGACAGGGTAGTTCGGGAAACACCATATATTTT.